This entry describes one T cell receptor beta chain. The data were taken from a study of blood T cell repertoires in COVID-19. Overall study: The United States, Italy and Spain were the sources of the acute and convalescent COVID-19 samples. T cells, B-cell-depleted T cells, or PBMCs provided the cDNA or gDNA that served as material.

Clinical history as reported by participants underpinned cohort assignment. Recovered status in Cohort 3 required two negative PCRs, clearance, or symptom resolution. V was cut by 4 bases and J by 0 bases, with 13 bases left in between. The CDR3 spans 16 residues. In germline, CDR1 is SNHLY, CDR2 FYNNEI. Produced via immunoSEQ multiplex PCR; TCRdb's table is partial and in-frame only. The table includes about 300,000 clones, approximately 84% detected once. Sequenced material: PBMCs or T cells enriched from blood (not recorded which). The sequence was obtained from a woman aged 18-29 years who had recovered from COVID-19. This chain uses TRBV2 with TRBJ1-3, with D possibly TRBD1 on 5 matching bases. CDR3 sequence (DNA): TGTGCCAGCAGTGGAAGGGGAAGCGCCTCTGGAAACACCATATATTTT. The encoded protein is CASSGRGSASGNTIYF.